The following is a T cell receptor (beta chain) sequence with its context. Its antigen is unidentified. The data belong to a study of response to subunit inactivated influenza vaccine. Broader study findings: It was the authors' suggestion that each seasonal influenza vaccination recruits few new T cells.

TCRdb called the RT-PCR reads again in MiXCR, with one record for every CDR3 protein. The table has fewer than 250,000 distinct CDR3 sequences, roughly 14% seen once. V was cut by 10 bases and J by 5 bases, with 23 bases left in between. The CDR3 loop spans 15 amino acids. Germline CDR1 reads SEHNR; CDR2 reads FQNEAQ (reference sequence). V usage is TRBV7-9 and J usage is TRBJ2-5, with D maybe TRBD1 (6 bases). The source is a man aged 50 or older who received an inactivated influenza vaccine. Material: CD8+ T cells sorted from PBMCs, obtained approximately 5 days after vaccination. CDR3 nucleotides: TGTGCCATCAGTCGGGACACACCGACGGTGGAGACCCAGTACTTC. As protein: CAISRDTPTVETQYF.